One TCR beta chain is described in this entry. Antigen: not known. The data belong to a study of CD8 T cells in ankylosing spondylitis. Quantitative molecular-barcoded 5'-RACE generated the TCR beta libraries. TCRdb analysed the 5' RACE reads with MiXCR anew, one entry per CDR3 protein. The sample records about 800,000 distinct CDR3 sequences, over 9.5% being singletons. General study findings and limits: A motif of roughly 8 highly homologous TCR beta variants was seen as apparently characteristic of ankylosing spondylitis blood. Earlier studies detected some motif variants in reactive arthritis synovial fluid and blood.

Material: blood, either unsorted or a sorted T cell fraction (not recorded which). This receptor was obtained from a male donor with ankylosing spondylitis.

CDR3 in amino acids: CASSFLQGLSTDTQYF. CDR3 nucleotide sequence: TGTGCCAGCAGTTTCCTACAGGGGCTTAGCACAGATACGCAGTATTTT. V and J are TRBV27 and TRBJ2-3; 7 nucleotides line up with TRBD1. The V gene end was trimmed by 3 bases and the J gene end by 0 bases; junction bases not matched to a gene: 6. Germline values: CDR1 MNHEY, CDR2 SMNVEV (reference sequence). The CDR3 runs to 16 residues.